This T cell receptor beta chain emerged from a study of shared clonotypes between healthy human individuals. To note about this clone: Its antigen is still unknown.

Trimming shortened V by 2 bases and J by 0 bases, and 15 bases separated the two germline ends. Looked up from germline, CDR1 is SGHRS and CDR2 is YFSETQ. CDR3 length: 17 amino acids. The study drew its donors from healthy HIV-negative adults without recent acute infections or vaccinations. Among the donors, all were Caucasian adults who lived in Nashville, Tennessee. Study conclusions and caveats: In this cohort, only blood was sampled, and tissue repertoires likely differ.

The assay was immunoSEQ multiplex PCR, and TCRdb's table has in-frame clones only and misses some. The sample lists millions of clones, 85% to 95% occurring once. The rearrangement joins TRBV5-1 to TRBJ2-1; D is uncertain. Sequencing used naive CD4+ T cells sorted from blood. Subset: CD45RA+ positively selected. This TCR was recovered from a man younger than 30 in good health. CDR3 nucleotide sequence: TGCGCCAGCAGCTTTGACTCAGGAAGCTTCTCCTACAATGAGCAGTTCTTC. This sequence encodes CASSFDSGSFSYNEQFF.